The clone carrying this T cell receptor (beta chain) was counted a single time. Sequenced by immunoSEQ multiplex PCR; TCRdb stores in-frame clones only, minus some. The repertoire consists of some 150,000 clones, with roughly nine tenths occurring once and the leading ten covering 5.5% to 9%. Germline V lookup: CDR1 KGHDR, CDR2 SFDVKD. This CDR3 has 17 residues. V was clipped by 3 bases and J by 2 bases; unmatched bases: 6. This entry is derived from a study of control samples from healthy donors and cancer patients. Sequenced material: blood. The chain has TRBV24-1 and TRBJ2-2; 9 nucleotides align to TRBD1. The sequence was collected from a man aged 18 to 30 in good health. The CDR3: CATSDTPGQGNTGELFF. CDR3 in DNA: TGTGCCACCAGTGATACCCCGGGACAGGGTAACACCGGGGAGCTGTTTTTT.